The sequence of this T cell receptor beta chain was determined in a study of T cells expressing NK-cell markers. Study background: With respect to HCMV, most of the eight sequenced donors were seropositive, and one was seronegative.

In germline, CDR1 is MNHEY, CDR2 SMNVEV (reference sequence). The CDR3 sequence is 12 residues long. UMIs accompanied the 5'RACE template switching by which TCR beta cDNA was made. With the 5' RACE reads reprocessed, TCRdb shows one record per CDR3 protein and no DNA. The table for this sample gives hundreds of thousands of distinct CDR3 sequences. The receptor comes from a woman between 18 and 75 years old in good health. Sequenced: blood T cells: a sorted CD56 or NKG2C T cell subset, CD4+ or CD8+ T cells, or bulk PBMC T cells (not recorded which). The chain employs TRBV27 and TRBJ2-1. CDR3 in amino acids: CASSTNGNEQFF.